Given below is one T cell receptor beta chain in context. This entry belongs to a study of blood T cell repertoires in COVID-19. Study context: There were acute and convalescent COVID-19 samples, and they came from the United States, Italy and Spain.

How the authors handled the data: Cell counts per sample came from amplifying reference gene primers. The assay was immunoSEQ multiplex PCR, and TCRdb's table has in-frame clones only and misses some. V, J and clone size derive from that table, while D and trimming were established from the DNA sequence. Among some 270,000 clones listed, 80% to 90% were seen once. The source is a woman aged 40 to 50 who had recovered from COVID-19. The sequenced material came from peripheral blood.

In DNA form, the CDR3 reads TGTGCCAGCAGCTCCGACACGACCTATGGGACAAATTCACCCCTCCACTTT. Residues: CASSSDTTYGTNSPLHF. V gene TRBV7-6 combines with J gene TRBJ1-6, with a tentative D call TRBD1 (6 bases). The V gene lost 4 bases and the J gene lost 7 bases, with 20 bases spanning the gap. The germline V gene encodes CDR1 SGHVS and CDR2 FNYEAQ. This CDR3 is built from 17 residues.